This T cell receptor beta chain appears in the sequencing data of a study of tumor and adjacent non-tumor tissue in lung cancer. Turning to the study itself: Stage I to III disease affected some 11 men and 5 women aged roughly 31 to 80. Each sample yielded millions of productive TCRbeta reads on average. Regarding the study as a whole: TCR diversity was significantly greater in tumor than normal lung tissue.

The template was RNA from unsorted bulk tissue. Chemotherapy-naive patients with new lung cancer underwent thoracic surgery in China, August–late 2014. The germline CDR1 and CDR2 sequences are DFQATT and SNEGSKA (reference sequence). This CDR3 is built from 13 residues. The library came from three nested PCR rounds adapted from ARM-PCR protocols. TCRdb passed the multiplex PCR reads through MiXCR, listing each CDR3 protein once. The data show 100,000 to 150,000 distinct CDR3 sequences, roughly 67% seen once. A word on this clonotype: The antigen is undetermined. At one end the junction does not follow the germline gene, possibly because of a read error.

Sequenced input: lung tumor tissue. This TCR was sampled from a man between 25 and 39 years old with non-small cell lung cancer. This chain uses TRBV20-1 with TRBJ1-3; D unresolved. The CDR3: CSTKQLSGNTIYF. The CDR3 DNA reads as TGCAGTACTAAGCAACTGTCTGGAAACACCATATATTTC.